This passage covers 32 T cell receptor beta chains from one sample sequenced in a study of response to subunit inactivated influenza vaccine. MiXCR was run by TCRdb on the RT-PCR reads, yielding one entry per CDR3 protein. The profile shows 150,000 to 200,000 distinct CDR3 sequences, about 9.3% of them singletons. Here the sequenced sample was non-naive T cells sorted from PBMCs, taken on the day of vaccination. The receptors originated from a man aged 50 to 59 who received an inactivated influenza vaccine.

The V and J genes are TRBV6-1 and TRBJ2-2; 7 bases are a match to TRBD2. With V trimmed by 10 bases and J by 2 bases, 4 bases remained unmatched. Germline values: CDR1 MNHNS, CDR2 SASEGT. This CDR3 has 13 residues. CDR3 in DNA: TGTGCCAATCTAGCGGATAACACCGGGGAGCTGTTTTTT. Its protein product is CANLADNTGELFF.

This clonotype was counted a few times. The chain links TRBV12-3 or TRBV12-4 to TRBJ2-1; D is unresolved. Trimming removed 4 bases at V and 0 bases at J, with 13 bases between. CDR3 size: 16 residues. The CDR3 coding sequence is TGTGCCAGCAGTTCCCGCACGGAGAGCTCCTACAATGAGCAGTTCTTC. Translating gives CASSSRTESSYNEQFF.

Only a few counts were recorded for this clonotype. This chain links TRBV7-9 with TRBJ2-7; no firm D call. The V end lost 1 base, the J end lost 2 bases, and 9 bases lay between the germline ends. This CDR3 has 14 residues. Germline CDR1 reads SEHNR; CDR2 reads FQNEAQ (reference sequence). CDR3 nucleotide sequence: TGTGCCAGCAGCTTAGGGACCCTAACCTACGAGCAGTACTTC. Amino acids: CASSLGTLTYEQYF.

This clonotype was seen only a few times. The gene calls are TRBV10-2 and TRBJ2-1; D is perhaps TRBD2 (6 bases). Per the germline V gene, CDR1 is WSHSY and CDR2 is SAAADI. The CDR3 has 17 residues. The V end lost 0 bases, the J end lost 8 bases, and 20 bases lay between the germline ends. The CDR3 region is CASSESWGLTFTHEQFF. The CDR3 DNA sequence: TGCGCCAGCAGTGAGTCTTGGGGACTCACCTTTACGCATGAGCAGTTCTTC.

The V call is TRBV2, the J call TRBJ2-2; the D gene could be TRBD1 or TRBD2 (5 bases each). V lost 2 bases, J lost 5 bases, and 18 bases lay in between. CDR3 length: 17 amino acids. Germline CDR1 reads SNHLY; CDR2 reads FYNNEI. The CDR3 region is CASSESGRLGTTGELFF. In DNA, the CDR3 is TGTGCCAGCAGTGAATCGGGGCGGCTGGGAACGACCGGGGAGCTGTTTTTT.

This clonotype was detected a few times. The chain employs TRBV6-5 and TRBJ1-1; unclear D gene. The V end was cut by 4 bases, the J end by 3 bases, with 15 bases between. This CDR3 contains 15 residues. CDR1 MNHEY and CDR2 SVGAGI come from the germline V gene. For the CDR3, the DNA is TGTGCCAGCAGTTCCCATTCTTCCGGATACACTGAAGCTTTCTTT. Protein product: CASSSHSSGYTEAFF.

In its sample, this clonotype was seen many times. This chain links TRBV3-1 with TRBJ2-1, with TRBD2 matching over 13 bases. CDR3 size: 21 residues. Per the germline V gene, CDR1 is LGHDT and CDR2 is YNNKEL (reference sequence). V shed 0 bases, J shed 2 bases, and the junction held 13 bases outside the gene matches. The CDR3 spells CASSQDARWGTSGAPYNEQFF. The CDR3 DNA is TGTGCCAGCAGCCAAGATGCTAGGTGGGGGACTAGCGGGGCCCCCTACAATGAGCAGTTCTTC.

This clonotype was found many times. CDR3 DNA: TGTGCCAGCAGTGGTGCAGGGGCCCGACTGCTGTTTTTT. Translated, it gives CASSGAGARLLFF. The chain links TRBV6-1 to TRBJ1-4; weak D call: TRBD1 (6 bases). CDR3 length equals 13 residues. Trimming took 4 bases from V and 14 from J, leaving 17 bases between them. Germline V gene sequence: CDR1 MNHNS, CDR2 SASEGT.

This clonotype has a count of ten or more. The J gene is TRBJ2-1, the V gene TRBV20-1, with 7 bases that match TRBD2. In germline, CDR1 is DFQATT, CDR2 SNEGSKA (reference sequence). The CDR3 runs 15 residues. V trimming: 0 bases; J trimming: 10 bases; junction bases outside the gene matches: 12. The CDR3 loop reads CSARDASAGVEEQFF. The CDR3 nucleotides are TGCAGTGCTAGAGATGCTTCCGCGGGAGTCGAAGAGCAGTTCTTC.

This clonotype appeared many times. The chain combines TRBV12-3 or TRBV12-4 with TRBJ1-2, with 8 nucleotides matching TRBD1. The CDR3 loop spans 12 amino acids. The J segment lost 8 bases and the V segment lost 6 bases, leaving 5 bases of the junction unmatched. The CDR3 DNA follows: TGTGCCAGCAGAATTACAGGGGGAGGCTACACCTTC. It specifies CASRITGGGYTF.

This sequence joins TRBV6-1 and TRBJ2-7, with 10 bases aligning to TRBD2. Germline V lookup: CDR1 MNHNS, CDR2 SASEGT. This CDR3 region has 15 residues. The junction had 7 bases not matched to a gene; V was cut back by 6 bases and J by 2 bases. The CDR3 region has the DNA TGTGCCAGCAGACACCAAAGCGGGAGGGCCTACGAGCAGTACTTC. Translating gives CASRHQSGRAYEQYF.

In this sample, this clonotype turned up many times. This chain uses TRBV28 with TRBJ2-7; 9 bases match TRBD1. The CDR3 covers 15 residues. From germline, CDR1 is MDHEN and CDR2 SYDVKM. The V segment lost 5 bases and the J segment 3 bases; nucleotides outside the gene matches: 8. CDR3 nucleotides: TGTGCCAGCAGTCCCATTCCGGGACAGGGCTACGAGCAGTACTTC. Its translation: CASSPIPGQGYEQYF. Variable domain in full (rest from reference TRBV28 and TRBJ2-7): DVKVTQSSRYLVKRTGEKVFLECVQDMDHENMFWYRQDPGLGLRLIYFSYDVKMKEKGDIPEGYSVSREKKERFSLILESASTNQTSMYLCASSPIPGQGYEQYFGPGTRLTVT.

The genes are TRBV28 and TRBJ2-3; D might be TRBD1 (7 bases). V shed 4 bases and J shed 5 bases, with 13 bases lying between them. This CDR3 has 14 amino acids. Per germline, CDR1 MDHEN and CDR2 SYDVKM. CDR3 nucleotide sequence: TGTGCCAGCAGTTGGAGACAGGGAGGAGATACGCAGTATTTT. It specifies CASSWRQGGDTQYF. Full variable domain (outside the CDR3, taken from reference TRBV28 and TRBJ2-3): DVKVTQSSRYLVKRTGEKVFLECVQDMDHENMFWYRQDPGLGLRLIYFSYDVKMKEKGDIPEGYSVSREKKERFSLILESASTNQTSMYLCASSWRQGGDTQYFGPGTRLTVL.

This clonotype was recorded a few times. The CDR3 reads CASSLQKYTSYNEQFF. The CDR3 bases are TGTGCCAGCAGCCTGCAAAAGTACACGTCCTACAATGAGCAGTTCTTC. The chain links TRBV5-4 to TRBJ2-1; D is ambiguous. Germline CDR1 and CDR2: SGHNT and YYREEE (reference sequence). CDR3 size: 16 residues. Between the trimmed V and J ends, which lost 4 bases and 1 base, there was a span of 15 bases.

This clonotype has ten or more counts. The chain combines TRBV7-9 with TRBJ2-5; D is unclear. Between the trimmed V and J ends, which lost 4 bases and 11 bases, there was a span of 17 bases. CDR3 length: 13 residues. Germline V CDR1 and CDR2: SEHNR, FQNEAQ (reference sequence). The CDR3 region is CASSSSRTLNQYF. In DNA form, the CDR3 reads TGTGCCAGCAGCTCCTCCCGGACCCTAAATCAGTACTTC.

This clonotype was observed a few times. This rearrangement joins TRBV20-1 to TRBJ2-1, with 7 bases lining up with TRBD1. This CDR3 region has 16 residues. J gave up 3 bases and V 0 bases, and 8 bases lay outside the gene matches. Germline assignment: CDR1 DFQATT and CDR2 SNEGSKA (reference sequence). CDR3 sequence reads: CSARDATGAIYNEQFF. For the CDR3, the DNA is TGCAGTGCTAGAGACGCCACAGGGGCGATCTACAATGAGCAGTTCTTC.

The chain joins TRBV2 to TRBJ1-2, with D possibly matching TRBD1 (5 bases). This CDR3 region has 12 residues. CDR1 is SNHLY, CDR2 FYNNEI, per germline. V shed 7 bases and J shed 6 bases, with 12 bases lying between them. The CDR3 sequence: CASTSRGNGYTF. For the CDR3, the DNA is TGTGCCAGCACCTCGAGGGGAAATGGCTACACCTTC.

This clonotype appeared a few times. V is TRBV6-1 and J is TRBJ1-1, with unresolved D. The germline gives CDR1 MNHNS, CDR2 SASEGT. This CDR3 has 14 residues. Trimming stripped 8 bases from V and 7 bases from J, with 20 bases between. CDR3 sequence (DNA): TGTGCCAGCGCGTCCGGGGTTGTGGTAGGTGAAGCTTTCTTT. It yields the protein CASASGVVVGEAFF.

In its sample, this clonotype was seen many times. The chain carries TRBV11-1 and TRBJ1-6, with D possibly being TRBD1 (6 bases). V lost 5 bases and J lost 6, with 11 bases in between. The germline V gene has CDR1 SGHAT and CDR2 FQDESV (reference sequence). The CDR3 runs to 14 residues. CDR3 in amino acids: CASSARTVNSPLHF. The CDR3 DNA sequence: TGTGCCAGCAGCGCCCGGACAGTTAATTCACCCCTCCACTTT.

This clonotype came up many times. This chain joins TRBV7-9 and TRBJ2-2, with unresolved D. The V end was cut by 4 bases, the J end by 3 bases, with 9 bases between. CDR3 length equals 14 residues. Germline V gene lookup returns CDR1 SEHNR and CDR2 FQNEAQ (reference sequence). The CDR3 bases are TGTGCCAGCAGCTCATTAAGACACACCGGGGAGCTGTTTTTT. It codes for CASSSLRHTGELFF.

The rearrangement uses TRBV7-9 and TRBJ2-2, with a tentative D call TRBD1 (6 bases). Per the germline V gene, CDR1 is SEHNR and CDR2 is FQNEAQ (reference sequence). Trimming took off 4 bases at V and 6 bases at J, with 12 bases between the two ends. CDR3 length: 14 residues. In DNA form, the CDR3 reads TGTGCCAGCAGCTCAAAACAGGGATCCGGGGAGCTGTTTTTT. This encodes CASSSKQGSGELFF.

This clonotype has a count of ten or more. The chain is built from TRBV11-2 and TRBJ2-2; D possibly corresponds to TRBD1 (5 bases). The ends were cut back, 1 base at V and 0 bases at J, with 9 bases in the middle. Germline-derived CDR1 and CDR2 are SGHAT and FQNNGV. This CDR3 region has 16 residues. CDR3 coding DNA: TGTGCCAGCAGCTTAGGTACCAGGGCGAACACCGGGGAGCTGTTTTTT. Protein: CASSLGTRANTGELFF.

This clonotype was seen ten or more times. The chain joins TRBV20-1 to TRBJ2-2; D gene unclear. The germline gives CDR1 DFQATT, CDR2 SNEGSKA (reference sequence). The CDR3 extends over 13 amino acids. V lost 2 bases to trimming and J lost 1 base, with 5 bases between them. Here the CDR3 reads CSARTENTGELFF. The CDR3, as DNA: TGCAGTGCTAGAACAGAGAACACCGGGGAGCTGTTTTTT.

This clonotype was picked up a small number of times. CDR3 nucleotides: TGCGCCAGCAGCCAAGCCGCCGAGAACATTCAGTACTTC. Translating it yields CASSQAAENIQYF. The V call is TRBV4-1, the J call TRBJ2-4, with D hard to call. V dropped 1 base and J dropped 7 bases, with 8 bases sitting between them. This CDR3 region has 13 residues. Germline values: CDR1 MGHRA, CDR2 YSYEKL.

The table lists this clonotype with many counts. The chain carries TRBV7-9 and TRBJ2-7, with D possibly being TRBD2 (5 bases). V shed 7 bases and J shed 6 bases, with 13 bases lying between them. CDR1 is SEHNR and CDR2 is FQNEAQ in the germline V gene (reference sequence). The CDR3 spans 12 residues. The CDR3 reads CASTQDWGEQYF. DNA of the CDR3: TGTGCCAGCACCCAGGACTGGGGCGAGCAGTACTTC.

This clonotype was detected many times. The rearrangement uses TRBV29-1 and TRBJ2-2; TRBD1 matches 7 bases. There are 14 residues in the CDR3. Germline V gene data show CDR1 as SQVTM and CDR2 as ANQGSEA. The CDR3 sequence is CSIPGQMNTGELFF. The CDR3 nucleotides are TGCAGTATCCCGGGACAGATGAACACCGGGGAGCTGTTTTTT.

This clonotype has a handful of counts. The genes are TRBV9 and TRBJ2-3; 10 nucleotides agree with TRBD1. CDR1 is SGDLS, CDR2 YYNGEE, per germline. With V trimmed by 3 bases and J by 5 bases, 12 bases remained unmatched. CDR3 length: 17 residues. CDR3 protein: CASSGAATGGGVDTQYF. CDR3 DNA: TGTGCCAGCAGCGGGGCCGCGACAGGGGGCGGAGTAGATACGCAGTATTTT.

This rearrangement joins TRBV5-1 to TRBJ2-2; D not certain. The CDR3 consists of 14 residues. The germline CDR1 and CDR2 sequences are SGHRS and YFSETQ. V gave up 0 bases and J gave up 6 bases, with 9 bases separating them. The CDR3 DNA is TGCGCCAGCAGCTTGGCCCAGCAGGCCGGGGAGCTGTTTTTT. This encodes CASSLAQQAGELFF.

This clonotype showed up many times. The rearrangement joins TRBV3-1 to TRBJ2-4, with TRBD2 matching 10 bases. Trimming at V came to 0 bases and at J to 6 bases, leaving 8 bases not matched to a gene. The CDR3 runs 17 residues. CDR1 LGHDT and CDR2 YNNKEL come from the germline V gene (reference sequence). As DNA, the CDR3 is TGTGCCAGCAGCCAAGATTGGGCGGTAGCGGGGGGAAACATTCAGTACTTC. Protein: CASSQDWAVAGGNIQYF.

CDR3 DNA: TGTGCCAGCAGCGCAGGGAGGTTAACGCAAGAGACCCAGTACTTC. Protein product: CASSAGRLTQETQYF. The chain joins TRBV9 to TRBJ2-5; a possible D gene is TRBD2 (6 bases). V was pared by 3 bases and J by 2 bases, with 14 bases between. The germline gives CDR1 SGDLS, CDR2 YYNGEE. The CDR3 consists of 15 residues.

This clonotype was detected only a few times. The gene calls are TRBV11-2 and TRBJ2-2; the D is unclear. Germline V gives CDR1 SGHAT, CDR2 FQNNGV. The CDR3 extends over 16 amino acids. V lost 5 bases, J lost 3 bases, and 16 bases lay in between. CDR3 bases: TGTGCCAGCAGCCCATCGGGCGGAACGTACACCGGGGAGCTGTTTTTT. Translation: CASSPSGGTYTGELFF.

This clonotype was recorded at least ten times. The chain combines TRBV12-3 or TRBV12-4 with TRBJ2-7, with 13 bases lining up with TRBD2. This CDR3 has 16 amino acids. V gave up 7 bases and J gave up 5 bases; unmatched junction bases: 11. Written as DNA, the CDR3 is TGTGCCAGCATGAAGCGGACTAGCGGGAGTAAACACGAGCAGTACTTC. Translated, it gives CASMKRTSGSKHEQYF.